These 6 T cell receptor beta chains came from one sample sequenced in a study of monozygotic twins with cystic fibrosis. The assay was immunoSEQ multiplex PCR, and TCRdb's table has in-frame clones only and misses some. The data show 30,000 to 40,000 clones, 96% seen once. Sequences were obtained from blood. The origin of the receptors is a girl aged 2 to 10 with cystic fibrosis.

The CDR3 nucleotides read TGTGCCAGCAGTCCCAGACATGAGCAGTTCTTC. It codes for CASSPRHEQFF. The chain combines TRBV2 with TRBJ2-1; D unresolved. Trimming took off 5 bases at V and 8 bases at J, with 7 bases between the two ends. Per germline, CDR1 SNHLY and CDR2 FYNNEI. The CDR3 contains 11 residues.

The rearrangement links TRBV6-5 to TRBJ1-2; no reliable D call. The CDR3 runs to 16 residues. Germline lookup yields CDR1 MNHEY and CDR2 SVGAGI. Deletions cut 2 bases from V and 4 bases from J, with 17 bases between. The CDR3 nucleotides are TGTGCCAGCAGTTACGCCATTGACCTTACGCTCTATGGCTACACCTTC. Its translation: CASSYAIDLTLYGYTF.

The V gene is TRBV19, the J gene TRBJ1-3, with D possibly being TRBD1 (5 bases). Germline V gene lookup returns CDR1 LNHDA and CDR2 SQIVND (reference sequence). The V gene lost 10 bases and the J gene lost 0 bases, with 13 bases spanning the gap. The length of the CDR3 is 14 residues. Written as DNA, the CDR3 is TGTGCCACCGGGGGGGAATCCTCTGGAAACACCATATATTTT. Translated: CATGGESSGNTIYF.

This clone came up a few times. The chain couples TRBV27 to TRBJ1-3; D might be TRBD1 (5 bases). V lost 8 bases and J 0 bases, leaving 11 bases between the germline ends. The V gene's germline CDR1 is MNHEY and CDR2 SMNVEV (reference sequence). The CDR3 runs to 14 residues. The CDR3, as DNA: TGTGCCAGCCGAGCCAGGGACTCTGGAAACACCATATATTTT. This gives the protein CASRARDSGNTIYF.

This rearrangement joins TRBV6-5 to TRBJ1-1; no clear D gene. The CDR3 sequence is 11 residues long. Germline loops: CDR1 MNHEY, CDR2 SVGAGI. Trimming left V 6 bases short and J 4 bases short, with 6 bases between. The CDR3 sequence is CASRWGTEAFF. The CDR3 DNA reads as TGTGCCAGCAGGTGGGGCACTGAAGCTTTCTTT.

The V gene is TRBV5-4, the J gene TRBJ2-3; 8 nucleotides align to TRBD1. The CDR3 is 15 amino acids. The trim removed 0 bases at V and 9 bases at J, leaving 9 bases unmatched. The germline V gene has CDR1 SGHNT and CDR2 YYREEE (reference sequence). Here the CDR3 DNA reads TGTGCCAGCAGCTTGGCCTTGACAGGGGATGGAACGCAGTATTTT. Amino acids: CASSLALTGDGTQYF.